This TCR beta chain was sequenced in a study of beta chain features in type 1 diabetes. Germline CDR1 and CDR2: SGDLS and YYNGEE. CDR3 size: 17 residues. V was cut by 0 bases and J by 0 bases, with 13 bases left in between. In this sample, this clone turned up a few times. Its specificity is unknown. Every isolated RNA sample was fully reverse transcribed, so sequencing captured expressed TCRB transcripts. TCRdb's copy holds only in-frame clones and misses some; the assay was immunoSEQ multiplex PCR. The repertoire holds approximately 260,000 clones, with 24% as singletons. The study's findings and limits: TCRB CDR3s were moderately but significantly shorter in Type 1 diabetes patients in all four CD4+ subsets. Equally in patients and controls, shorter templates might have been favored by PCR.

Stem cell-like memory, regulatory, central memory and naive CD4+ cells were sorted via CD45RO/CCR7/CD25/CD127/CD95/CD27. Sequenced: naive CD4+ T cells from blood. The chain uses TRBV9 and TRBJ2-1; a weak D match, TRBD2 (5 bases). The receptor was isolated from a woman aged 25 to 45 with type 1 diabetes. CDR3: CASSVGGRASSYNEQFF. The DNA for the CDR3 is TGTGCCAGCAGCGTAGGCGGGCGGGCAAGCTCCTACAATGAGCAGTTCTTC.